A single sample gave rise to the 9 T cell receptor beta chains below, sequenced in a study of blood T cells in healthy people across ages. Primers used in a second PCR of roughly 6 to 11 cycles were a sample-barcoded 5' primer and a J-beta primer mix. TCRdb reprocessed the 5' RACE reads with MiXCR, giving one entry per CDR3 protein. Here the sample spans 1.5 million or so distinct CDR3 sequences, approximately 43% being singletons. The specimen sequenced was blood. These receptors were collected from a woman in her late teens or twenties in good health.

This clonotype appeared a few times. V gene TRBV4-1 combines with J gene TRBJ2-3, with no clear D. This CDR3 has 14 amino acids. Germline loops: CDR1 MGHRA, CDR2 YSYEKL. The V end was cut by 1 base, the J end by 5 bases, with 10 bases between. The CDR3 protein is CASSQVPGGDTQYF. The CDR3 bases are TGCGCCAGCAGCCAAGTCCCTGGCGGAGATACGCAGTATTTT.

The V and J genes are TRBV6-1 and TRBJ2-7; possible D gene TRBD2, 6 bases. Germline-derived CDR1 and CDR2 are MNHNS and SASEGT. CDR3 length equals 15 residues. V was cut by 4 bases and J by 3 bases, with 16 bases left in between. CDR3 sequence: CASSGASGEVYEQYF. CDR3 DNA: TGTGCCAGCAGTGGGGCTTCGGGGGAAGTCTACGAGCAGTACTTC.

V is TRBV7-2 and J is TRBJ1-1, with D unclear. The V gene lost 1 base and the J gene lost 6 bases, with 9 bases spanning the gap. Germline CDR1 SGHTA, CDR2 FQGNSA. This CDR3 region has 13 residues. The CDR3 nucleotides are TGTGCCAGCAGCTTAGGCCCCAACGCTGAAGCTTTCTTT. This translates into CASSLGPNAEAFF.

The rearrangement links TRBV29-1 to TRBJ1-2, with D possibly being TRBD1 (5 bases). Germline CDR1 is SQVTM and CDR2 is ANQGSEA. V lost 7 bases and J 3 bases, leaving 12 bases between the germline ends. This CDR3 contains 12 residues. CDR3 DNA sequence: TGCAGCGCTGTCGAGGGGTACTATGGCTACACCTTC. Residues: CSAVEGYYGYTF.

This rearrangement joins TRBV6-2 or TRBV6-3 to TRBJ2-7; 7 nucleotides line up with TRBD2. The CDR3 is 15 residues long. V shed 5 bases, J shed 0 bases, and the junction held 7 bases outside the gene matches. Per the germline V gene, CDR1 is MNHEY and CDR2 is SVGEGT. This CDR3 is CASSRAGVYSYEQYF. The CDR3 DNA sequence: TGTGCCAGCAGTCGGGCGGGGGTATACTCCTACGAGCAGTACTTC.

This chain joins TRBV5-1 and TRBJ2-5; the match to TRBD1 covers 7 bases. Germline CDR1 and CDR2: SGHRS and YFSETQ. There are 14 residues in the CDR3. J lost 6 bases, V lost 4 bases, and 9 bases had no gene match. The CDR3: CASSPGQRAQTQYF. The CDR3 coding sequence is TGCGCCAGCAGCCCGGGACAGAGAGCGCAGACCCAGTACTTC.

V is TRBV9 and J is TRBJ1-2, with 11 bases fitting TRBD1. Germline CDR1 is SGDLS and CDR2 is YYNGEE. The CDR3 covers 15 residues. V was clipped by 0 bases and J by 4 bases; unmatched bases: 2. This chain's CDR3 is CASSVAGTGGYGYTF. Here the CDR3 DNA reads TGTGCCAGCAGCGTAGCCGGGACAGGGGGCTATGGCTACACCTTC.

This clonotype came up a few times. The chain links TRBV5-1 to TRBJ1-1; TRBD1 matches at 7 bases. Trimming cost V 4 bases and J 3 bases; bases outside gene matches: 6. Germline loops: CDR1 SGHRS, CDR2 YFSETQ. CDR3 length equals 14 residues. The CDR3 DNA reads TGCGCCAGCAGCCAAGGGGGCGCGTACACTGAAGCTTTCTTT. This sequence encodes CASSQGGAYTEAFF.

The rearrangement joins TRBV7-2 to TRBJ1-2, with 9 bases matching TRBD1. CDR1 and CDR2 from the germline V gene are SGHTA and FQGNSA. The CDR3 runs to 15 residues. With V trimmed by 2 bases and J by 3 bases, 4 bases remained unmatched. CDR3 sequence reads: CASSLLGTGYYGYTF. CDR3 in DNA: TGTGCCAGCAGCTTATTAGGGACAGGGTACTATGGCTACACCTTC.